This passage covers 21 T cell receptor beta chains from one sample sequenced in a study of blood T cell repertoires in COVID-19. Only in-frame clones appear in the TCRdb table, and some are missing; sequencing was by immunoSEQ multiplex PCR. The sample consists of tens of thousands of clones, 81% of them appearing once. Sequenced material: peripheral blood. The source of these receptors is a man aged 80 or over with active or convalescent COVID-19.

The J gene is TRBJ1-4, the V gene TRBV4-1, with 7 bases identical to TRBD1. This CDR3 spans 17 amino acids. Germline values: CDR1 MGHRA, CDR2 YSYEKL. After removal of 5 bases from V and 0 bases from J, the junction contained 9 bases not matched to a gene. The CDR3 is CASSSAPGQATNEKLFF. The CDR3, as DNA: TGCGCCAGCAGCTCCGCCCCAGGACAGGCAACTAATGAAAAACTGTTTTTT.

The rearrangement joins TRBV7-2 to TRBJ2-7; TRBD1 is a possible D gene (5 bases). The CDR3 runs to 11 residues. V was pared by 6 bases and J by 5 bases, with 8 bases between. CDR1 SGHTA and CDR2 FQGNSA come from the germline V gene. As DNA, the CDR3 is TGTGCCAGCAGATCAGGGAACGAGCAGTACTTC. Amino acids: CASRSGNEQYF.

This chain links TRBV11-2 with TRBJ2-5; D perhaps matches TRBD2 (6 bases). Trimming took off 5 bases at V and 5 bases at J, with 21 bases between the two ends. The germline V gene has CDR1 SGHAT and CDR2 FQNNGV. The CDR3 has 16 residues. CDR3: CASSQLGGLIVETQYF. As DNA, the CDR3 is TGTGCCAGCAGCCAGCTAGGAGGGCTAATCGTTGAGACCCAGTACTTC.

Only a few counts were recorded for this clone. J is TRBJ2-1 and V is TRBV5-1; D possibly corresponds to TRBD1 (5 bases). Germline CDR1 is SGHRS and CDR2 is YFSETQ. The CDR3 runs 14 residues. V shed 3 bases and J shed 3 bases, with 10 bases lying between them. CDR3 DNA: TGCGCCAGCAGCTCTGACAGTATCTACAATGAGCAGTTCTTC. As protein: CASSSDSIYNEQFF.

J is TRBJ2-3 and V is TRBV28, with D perhaps matching TRBD1 (6 bases). Germline V gene lookup returns CDR1 MDHEN and CDR2 SYDVKM. The CDR3 consists of 18 residues. V gave up 5 bases and J gave up 1 base, with 22 bases separating them. The CDR3 spells CASSATPGHKMGTDTQYF. The CDR3 DNA follows: TGTGCCAGCAGTGCTACACCGGGACACAAAATGGGCACAGATACGCAGTATTTT. The full variable domain, its missing parts supplied by reference TRBV28 and TRBJ2-3, is DVKVTQSSRYLVKRTGEKVFLECVQDMDHENMFWYRQDPGLGLRLIYFSYDVKMKEKGDIPEGYSVSREKKERFSLILESASTNQTSMYLCASSATPGHKMGTDTQYFGPGTRLTVL.

The chain uses TRBV2 and TRBJ1-6; D ambiguous. The V end lost 5 bases, the J end lost 8 bases, and 4 bases lay between the germline ends. The germline gives CDR1 SNHLY, CDR2 FYNNEI. The CDR3 runs 11 residues. CDR3: CASSPYSPLHF. Written as DNA, the CDR3 is TGTGCCAGCAGTCCTTATTCACCCCTCCACTTT.

This clone was seen a handful of times. This chain links TRBV5-6 with TRBJ2-2, with D possibly being TRBD1 (6 bases). V dropped 0 bases and J dropped 7 bases, with 13 bases sitting between them. Germline V gives CDR1 SGHDT, CDR2 YYEEEE. The CDR3 consists of 15 residues. The DNA for the CDR3 is TGTGCCAGCAGCTTGGAGTACAGGGATGACGGGGAGCTGTTTTTT. Its translation is CASSLEYRDDGELFF.

The genes are TRBV9 and TRBJ2-3, with D unresolved. Germline lookup yields CDR1 SGDLS and CDR2 YYNGEE. V lost 3 bases, J lost 6 bases, and 8 bases lay in between. The CDR3 contains 12 residues. CDR3 loop: CASSATRDTQYF. CDR3 coding DNA: TGTGCCAGCAGCGCCACCAGGGATACGCAGTATTTT.

The CDR3 reads CASSLTGDSNQPQHF. CDR3 nucleotide sequence: TGTGCCAGCAGCCTCACAGGGGATAGCAATCAGCCCCAGCATTTT. V and J are TRBV5-4 and TRBJ1-5; TRBD1 agrees at 7 bases. Germline CDR1 is SGHNT and CDR2 is YYREEE (reference sequence). The CDR3 runs to 15 residues. With V trimmed by 4 bases and J by 0 bases, 4 bases remained unmatched.

This clone was seen once. The genes are TRBV7-9 and TRBJ2-2; 9 bases map to TRBD1. V shed 5 bases, J shed 5 bases, and the junction held 12 bases outside the gene matches. This CDR3 comprises 17 residues. In germline, CDR1 is SEHNR, CDR2 FQNEAQ (reference sequence). The CDR3 DNA reads TGTGCCAGCAGCGTTAGCTCCGGGACAGGGATAACCGGGGAGCTGTTTTTT. This translates into CASSVSSGTGITGELFF.

The chain carries TRBV5-1 and TRBJ2-7, with a possible D match to TRBD2 (6 bases). Germline V gene data show CDR1 as SGHRS and CDR2 as YFSETQ. V was trimmed by 2 bases and J by 9 bases, leaving 21 bases between them. This CDR3 region has 15 residues. The CDR3 coding sequence is TGCGCCAGCAGCTTTCCTTCAGCGGGTGCCGACTCGCAGTACTTC. Encoded protein: CASSFPSAGADSQYF.

J is TRBJ1-4 and V is TRBV7-9, with 7 bases fitting TRBD1. The V segment lost 5 bases and the J segment 1 base; nucleotides outside the gene matches: 4. The CDR3 consists of 15 residues. The V gene's germline CDR1 is SEHNR and CDR2 FQNEAQ (reference sequence). The CDR3 sequence is CASSPRTGTNEKLFF. The CDR3 DNA reads as TGTGCCAGCAGCCCACGGACAGGAACTAATGAAAAACTGTTTTTT.

The chain links TRBV4-3 to TRBJ2-2; D is uncertain. Trimming cost V 0 bases and J 2 bases, with 7 bases left between them. CDR1 is LGHNA and CDR2 is YSLEER in the germline V gene. The CDR3 is 15 amino acids. CDR3 in amino acids: CASSQDRGNTGELFF. The DNA of the CDR3 is TGCGCCAGCAGCCAAGATAGAGGCAACACCGGGGAGCTGTTTTTT.

J is TRBJ2-3 and V is TRBV7-3, with 12 positions matching TRBD2. CDR1 and CDR2 (germline): SGHTA, FQGTGA. After removal of 5 bases from V and 6 bases from J, the junction contained 6 bases not matched to a gene. CDR3 length: 15 amino acids. The CDR3 loop is CASSRLAGDMDTQYF. Written as DNA, the CDR3 is TGTGCCAGCAGCCGACTAGCGGGAGATATGGATACGCAGTATTTT.

The chain uses TRBV7-6 and TRBJ2-1, with D tentatively TRBD2 (6 bases). CDR1 and CDR2 from the germline V gene are SGHVS and FNYEAQ. V lost 3 bases, J lost 7 bases, and 13 bases lay in between. CDR3 length equals 14 residues. The CDR3 loop reads CASSLGLALNEQFF. Here the CDR3 DNA reads TGTGCCAGCAGCTTGGGACTGGCCTTAAATGAGCAGTTCTTC.

The chain links TRBV18 to TRBJ2-3; unclear D gene. The V end was cut by 3 bases, the J end by 2 bases, with 9 bases between. Germline lookup yields CDR1 KGHSH and CDR2 LQKENI. The CDR3 covers 14 residues. CDR3 sequence (DNA): TGTGCCAGCTCACCGCCTGAGGTCACAGATACGCAGTATTTT. Translated, it gives CASSPPEVTDTQYF.

The chain combines TRBV28 with TRBJ1-3; D gene unclear. From germline, CDR1 is MDHEN and CDR2 SYDVKM. The CDR3 is made up of 15 amino acids. V lost 0 bases to trimming and J lost 2 bases, with 8 bases between them. The CDR3 sequence is CASSLWRAAGNTIYF. In DNA form, the CDR3 reads TGTGCCAGCAGTTTATGGAGGGCAGCTGGAAACACCATATATTTT.

This rearrangement joins TRBV6-2 or TRBV6-3 to TRBJ2-7; the match to TRBD1 covers 9 bases. V lost 6 bases, J lost 7 bases, and 10 bases stayed unmatched. The CDR3 runs to 14 residues. The germline V gene encodes CDR1 MNHEY and CDR2 SVGEGT. CDR3 sequence: CASSGQGKAGEQYF. The CDR3 DNA reads TGTGCCAGCAGCGGACAGGGGAAGGCGGGAGAGCAGTACTTC.

The chain uses TRBV6-2 or TRBV6-3 and TRBJ1-1; D not certain. Trimming shortened V by 5 bases and J by 6 bases, and 13 bases separated the two germline ends. The germline gives CDR1 MNHEY, CDR2 SVGEGT. There are 13 residues in the CDR3. This CDR3 is CASSPESMAEAFF. The CDR3, as DNA: TGTGCCAGCAGTCCCGAGTCCATGGCTGAAGCTTTCTTT.

CDR3 in DNA: TGTGCCTTTTCGGACAGCAACACCGGGGAGCTGTTTTTT. This encodes CAFSDSNTGELFF. The chain employs TRBV19 and TRBJ2-2; possible D gene TRBD1, 6 bases. The CDR3 runs to 13 residues. The ends were cut back, 11 bases at V and 2 bases at J, with 12 bases in the middle. The V gene's germline CDR1 is LNHDA and CDR2 SQIVND (reference sequence).

Comments on this clone: Its ends do not fully match the called genes, so a read error is possible. V gene TRBV15 combines with J gene TRBJ2-5; possibly TRBD1 for D (6 bases). The CDR3 is 15 residues long. Looked up from germline, CDR1 is LNHNV and CDR2 is YYDKDF (reference sequence). This chain's CDR3 is CATTRGQTTQETQYF. In nucleotides, the CDR3 is TGTGCCACCACCAGAGGACAGACGACTCAAGAGACCCAGTACTTC.